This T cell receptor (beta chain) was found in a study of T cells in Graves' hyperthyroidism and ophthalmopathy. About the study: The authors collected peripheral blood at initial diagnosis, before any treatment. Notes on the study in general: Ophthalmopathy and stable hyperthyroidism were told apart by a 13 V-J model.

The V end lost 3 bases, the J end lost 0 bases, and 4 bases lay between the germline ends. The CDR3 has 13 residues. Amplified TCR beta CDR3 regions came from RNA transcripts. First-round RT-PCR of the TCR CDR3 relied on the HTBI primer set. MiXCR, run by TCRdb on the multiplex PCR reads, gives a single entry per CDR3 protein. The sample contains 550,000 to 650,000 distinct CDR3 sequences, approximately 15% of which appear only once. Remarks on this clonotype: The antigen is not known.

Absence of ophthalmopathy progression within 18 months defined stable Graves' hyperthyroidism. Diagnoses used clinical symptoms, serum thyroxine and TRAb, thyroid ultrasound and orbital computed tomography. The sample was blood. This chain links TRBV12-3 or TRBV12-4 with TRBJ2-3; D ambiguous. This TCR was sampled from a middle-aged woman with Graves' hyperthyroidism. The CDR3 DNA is TGTGCCAGCAGTTTTGAGAGCACAGATACGCAGTATTTT. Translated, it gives CASSFESTDTQYF.